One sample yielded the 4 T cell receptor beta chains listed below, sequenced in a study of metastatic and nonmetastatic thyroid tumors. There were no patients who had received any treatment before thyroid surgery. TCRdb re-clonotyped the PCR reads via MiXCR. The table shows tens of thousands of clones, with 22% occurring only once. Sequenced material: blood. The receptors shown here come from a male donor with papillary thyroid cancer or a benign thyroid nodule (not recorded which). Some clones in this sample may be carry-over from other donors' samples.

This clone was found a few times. This chain's CDR3 is CASSLGREETQYF. For the CDR3, the DNA is TGTGCCAGCAGCTTGGGCAGGGAAGAGACCCAGTACTTC. The chain links TRBV5-4 to TRBJ2-5, with D tentatively TRBD1 (5 bases). V shed 0 bases and J shed 3 bases, with 6 bases lying between them. CDR1 is SGHNT, CDR2 YYREEE, per germline (reference sequence). There are 13 residues in the CDR3.

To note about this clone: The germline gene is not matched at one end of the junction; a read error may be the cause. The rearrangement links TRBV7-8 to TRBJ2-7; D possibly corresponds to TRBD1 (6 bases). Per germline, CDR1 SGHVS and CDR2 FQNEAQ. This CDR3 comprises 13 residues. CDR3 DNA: TGTGCCAACAGCCTCGACAGGAACTACGAGCAGTACTTC. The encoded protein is CANSLDRNYEQYF.

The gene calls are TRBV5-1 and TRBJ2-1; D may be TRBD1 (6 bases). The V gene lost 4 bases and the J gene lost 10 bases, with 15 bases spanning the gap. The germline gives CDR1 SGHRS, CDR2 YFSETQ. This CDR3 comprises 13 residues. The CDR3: CASSQGTSGEQFF. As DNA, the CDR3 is TGCGCCAGCAGCCAGGGGACCTCGGGGGAGCAGTTCTTC.

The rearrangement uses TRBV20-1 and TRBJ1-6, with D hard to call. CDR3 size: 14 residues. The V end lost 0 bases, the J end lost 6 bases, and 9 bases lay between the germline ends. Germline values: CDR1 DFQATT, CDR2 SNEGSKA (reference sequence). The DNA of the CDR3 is TGCAGTGCTAGAGAACCTATGTTTAATTCACCCCTCCACTTT. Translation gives CSAREPMFNSPLHF.